Each of the 10 T cell receptor beta chains below was sequenced from the same sample in a study of blood T cell repertoires in COVID-19. Here immunoSEQ multiplex PCR was the method, and the copy in TCRdb shows in-frame clones only, minus some. The data hold some 350,000 clones, with 75% to 90% observed a single time. The sequencing sample was made of PBMCs or T cells enriched from blood (not recorded which). These TCRs come from a man aged 18 to 30 who had recovered from COVID-19.

The chain uses TRBV6-1 and TRBJ2-7, with 7 bases lining up with TRBD1. CDR1 is MNHNS and CDR2 is SASEGT in the germline V gene. This CDR3 spans 14 amino acids. V lost 2 bases to trimming and J lost 6 bases; unmatched junction nucleotides: 7. CDR3 region: CASSEYGTAFEQYF. CDR3 nucleotides: TGTGCCAGCAGTGAATACGGGACAGCATTCGAGCAGTACTTC.

Turning to this clone: The same CDR3 is also encoded by other DNA sequences in this sample. This chain links TRBV7-3 with TRBJ2-1, with TRBD2 matching over 7 bases. J lost 0 bases, V lost 5 bases, and 4 bases had no gene match. CDR1 is SGHTA, CDR2 FQGTGA, per germline. The CDR3 totals 15 residues. This CDR3 reads CASSPSGSSYNEQFF. CDR3 sequence (DNA): TGTGCCAGCAGCCCTAGCGGAAGCTCCTACAATGAGCAGTTCTTC. The whole variable domain, remainder taken from reference TRBV7-3 and TRBJ2-1, is GAGVSQTPSNKVTEKGKYVELRCDPISGHTALYWYRQSLGQGPEFLIYFQGTGAADDSGLPNDRFFAVRPEGSVSTLKIQRTERGDSAVYLCASSPSGSSYNEQFFGPGTRLTVL.

The chain links TRBV6-7 to TRBJ1-3; possibly TRBD1 for D (5 bases). TRBV6-7 is filed as an ORF, its function uncertain. This CDR3 is built from 16 residues. Deletions cut 6 bases from V and 0 bases from J, with 15 bases between. CDR3 DNA sequence: TGTGCCAGCAGGGTAGGACACCTCTCCTCTGGAAACACCATATATTTT. Protein sequence: CASRVGHLSSGNTIYF.

The chain carries TRBV27 and TRBJ1-5, with TRBD1 matching 10 bases. The CDR3 spans 16 residues. Germline values: CDR1 MNHEY, CDR2 SMNVEV (reference sequence). The V and J ends lost 4 bases and 1 base, in that order; junction bases with no gene match: 4. The CDR3, as DNA: TGTGCCAGCAGTTCGGGACAGGGGAGGAGCAATCAGCCCCAGCATTTT. This translates into CASSSGQGRSNQPQHF.

The gene calls are TRBV19 and TRBJ2-1; D perhaps matches TRBD2 (5 bases). The CDR3 spans 13 residues. CDR1 and CDR2 from the germline V gene are LNHDA and SQIVND (reference sequence). V was cut by 1 base and J by 9 bases, with 10 bases left in between. The CDR3 nucleotides read TGTGCCAGTAGTATAGCATTGGGGAGTGAGCAGTTCTTC. As protein: CASSIALGSEQFF.

In this sample, this clone turned up once. The J gene is TRBJ2-7, the V gene TRBV3-1 (or the pseudogene TRBV3-2), with TRBD1 matching 8 bases. Germline loops: CDR1 LGHDT, CDR2 YNNKEL (reference sequence). Germline trimming cut 1 base from V and 6 bases from J; bases unmatched to any gene: 5. CDR3 size: 14 residues. The CDR3 bases are TGTGCCAGCAGCCAAGGGACAGGGCCGGCCGAGCAGTACTTC. Translation: CASSQGTGPAEQYF.

This clone came up once. The chain combines TRBV12-5 with TRBJ2-7; 10 bases line up with TRBD1. Germline V gene data show CDR1 as LGHNT and CDR2 as FRNRAP. The CDR3 contains 16 residues. V shed 0 bases, J shed 5 bases, and the junction held 7 bases outside the gene matches. CDR3 loop: CASGLVGDRGAHEQYF. The CDR3 bases are TGTGCTAGTGGTTTGGTAGGGGACAGGGGTGCCCACGAGCAGTACTTC.

This clone was detected once. V usage is TRBV7-9 and J usage is TRBJ1-6; D remains unclear. This CDR3 is 16 amino acids long. The V end lost 5 bases, the J end lost 0 bases, and 11 bases lay between the germline ends. Looked up from germline, CDR1 is SEHNR and CDR2 is FQNEAQ (reference sequence). The CDR3 sequence is CASSLSRSSYNSPLHF. The CDR3 nucleotides read TGTGCCAGCAGCCTAAGTAGGAGCTCCTATAATTCACCCCTCCACTTT.

The chain carries TRBV4-1 and TRBJ2-5; 8 bases fit TRBD2. The ends lost 1 base at V and 5 bases at J; junction bases unmatched: 9. This CDR3 comprises 16 residues. CDR1 and CDR2 from the germline V gene are MGHRA and YSYEKL. CDR3 DNA sequence: TGCGCCAGCAGCCAAGGCAGCGGGGGAGTAGTTGAGACCCAGTACTTC. Translation: CASSQGSGGVVETQYF.

The chain uses TRBV7-3 and TRBJ2-1; TRBD2 matches at 13 bases. Losses at the gene ends were 4 bases for V and 10 bases for J; bases not matched to a gene: 4. From germline, CDR1 is SGHTA and CDR2 FQGTGA. There are 14 residues in the CDR3. This chain's CDR3 is CASSSGTSGNEQFF. DNA of the CDR3: TGTGCCAGCAGCTCTGGGACTAGCGGGAACGAGCAGTTCTTC. The full variable domain, rest sourced from reference TRBV7-3 and TRBJ2-1, is GAGVSQTPSNKVTEKGKYVELRCDPISGHTALYWYRQSLGQGPEFLIYFQGTGAADDSGLPNDRFFAVRPEGSVSTLKIQRTERGDSAVYLCASSSGTSGNEQFFGPGTRLTVL.